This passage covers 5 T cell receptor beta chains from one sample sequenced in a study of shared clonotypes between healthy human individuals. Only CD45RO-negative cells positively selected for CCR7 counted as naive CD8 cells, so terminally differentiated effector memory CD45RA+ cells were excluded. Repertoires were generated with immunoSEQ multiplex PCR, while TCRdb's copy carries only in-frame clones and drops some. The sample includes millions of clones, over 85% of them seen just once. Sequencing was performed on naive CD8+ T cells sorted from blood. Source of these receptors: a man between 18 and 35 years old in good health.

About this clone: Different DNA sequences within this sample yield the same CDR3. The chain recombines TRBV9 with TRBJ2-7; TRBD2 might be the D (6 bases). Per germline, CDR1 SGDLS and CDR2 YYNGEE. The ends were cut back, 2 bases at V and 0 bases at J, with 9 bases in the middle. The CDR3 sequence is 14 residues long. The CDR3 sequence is CASSVGTHSYEQYF. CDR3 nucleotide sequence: TGTGCCAGCAGCGTGGGGACTCACTCCTACGAGCAGTACTTC.

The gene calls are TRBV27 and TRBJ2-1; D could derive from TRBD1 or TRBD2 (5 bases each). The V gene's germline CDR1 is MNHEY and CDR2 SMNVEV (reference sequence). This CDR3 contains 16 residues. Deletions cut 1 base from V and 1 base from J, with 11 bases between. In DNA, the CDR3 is TGTGCCAGCAGTTTATTGGGGACGGAATCCTACAATGAGCAGTTCTTC. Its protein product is CASSLLGTESYNEQFF.

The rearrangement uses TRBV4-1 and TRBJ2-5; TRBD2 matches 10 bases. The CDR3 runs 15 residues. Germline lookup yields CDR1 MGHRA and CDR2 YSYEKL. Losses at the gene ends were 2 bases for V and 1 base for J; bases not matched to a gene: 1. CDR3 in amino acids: CASSQIAGGQETQYF. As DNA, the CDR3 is TGCGCCAGCAGCCAAATAGCGGGGGGCCAAGAGACCCAGTACTTC.

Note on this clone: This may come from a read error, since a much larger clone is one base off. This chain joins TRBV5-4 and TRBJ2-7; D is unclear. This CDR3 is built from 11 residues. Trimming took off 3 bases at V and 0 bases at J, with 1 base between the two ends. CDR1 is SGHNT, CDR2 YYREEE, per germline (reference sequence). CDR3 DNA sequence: TGTGCCAGCAGCTACTCCTACGAGCAGTACTTC. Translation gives CASSYSYEQYF. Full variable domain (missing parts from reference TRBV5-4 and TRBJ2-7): ETGVTQSPTHLIKTRGQQVTLRCSSQSGHNTVSWYQQALGQGPQFIFQYYREEENGRGNFPPRFSGLQFPNYSSELNVNALELDDSALYLCASSYSYEQYFGPGTRLTVT.

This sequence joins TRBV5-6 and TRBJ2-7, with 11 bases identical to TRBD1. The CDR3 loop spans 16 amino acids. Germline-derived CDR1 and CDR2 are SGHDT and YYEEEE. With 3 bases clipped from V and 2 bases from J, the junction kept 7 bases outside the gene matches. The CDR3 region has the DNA TGTGCCAGCAGCTCCGACGGGACAGGGGGGCCCTACGAGCAGTACTTC. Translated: CASSSDGTGGPYEQYF.